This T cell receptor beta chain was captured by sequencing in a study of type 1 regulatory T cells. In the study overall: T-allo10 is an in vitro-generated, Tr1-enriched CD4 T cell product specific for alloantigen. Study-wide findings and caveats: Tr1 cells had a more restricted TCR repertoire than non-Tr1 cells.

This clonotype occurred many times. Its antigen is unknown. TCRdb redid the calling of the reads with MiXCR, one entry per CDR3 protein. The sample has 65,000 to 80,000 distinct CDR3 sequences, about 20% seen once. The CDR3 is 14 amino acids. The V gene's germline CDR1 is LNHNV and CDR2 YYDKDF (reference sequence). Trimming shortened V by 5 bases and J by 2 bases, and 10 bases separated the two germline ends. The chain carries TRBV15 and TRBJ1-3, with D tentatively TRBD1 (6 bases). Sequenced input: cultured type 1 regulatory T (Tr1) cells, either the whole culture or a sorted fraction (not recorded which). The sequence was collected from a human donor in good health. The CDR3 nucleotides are TGTGCCACCAGCCCAAGACAGGCTGGAAACACCATATATTTT. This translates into CATSPRQAGNTIYF.